The 30 T cell receptor beta chains in this list originate from one sample, sequenced in a study of cytomegalovirus exposure and HLA in healthy donors. 60 Vbeta and 13 Jbeta primers were used in PCR. Produced via immunoSEQ multiplex PCR; TCRdb's table is partial and in-frame only. Among fewer than 120,000 clones listed, over 60% were seen once. Sequencing was done on a sample of PBMCs. These receptors originate from a man aged 25-40 years in good health and CMV-seropositive.

The chain joins TRBV9 to TRBJ1-2, with 7 bases identical to TRBD1. The trim removed 4 bases at V and 7 bases at J, leaving 4 bases unmatched. The V gene's germline CDR1 is SGDLS and CDR2 YYNGEE. The CDR3 has 12 residues. The CDR3, as DNA: TGTGCCAGCAGCCAGGGGGAAATTGGCTACACCTTC. This sequence encodes CASSQGEIGYTF.

The gene calls are TRBV7-9 and TRBJ1-3; TRBD1 matches 7 bases. The CDR3 length is 14 residues. Germline CDR1 is SEHNR and CDR2 is FQNEAQ (reference sequence). The ends lost 3 bases at V and 2 bases at J; junction bases unmatched: 1. Here the CDR3 DNA reads TGTGCCAGCAGCTTCGGGACAGCTGGAAACACCATATATTTT. Its translation is CASSFGTAGNTIYF.

This chain connects TRBV5-1 to TRBJ1-1; a weak D match, TRBD1 (6 bases). Germline CDR1 reads SGHRS; CDR2 reads YFSETQ. CDR3 length: 15 amino acids. Trimming removed 1 base at V and 4 bases at J, with 14 bases between. The CDR3 loop reads CASSLRGGVSTEAFF. The CDR3 DNA reads as TGCGCCAGCAGCTTGAGGGGGGGCGTGAGCACTGAAGCTTTCTTT.

The CDR3: CASRYGRGLDEQYF. The CDR3 bases are TGTGCCAGCCGCTACGGGAGAGGGCTCGACGAGCAGTACTTC. The rearrangement links TRBV5-4 to TRBJ2-5, with D perhaps matching TRBD2 (6 bases). The J call may be in error: the DNA end matches TRBJ2-7 better. The CDR3 has 14 amino acids. Per the germline V gene, CDR1 is SGHNT and CDR2 is YYREEE (reference sequence).

V is TRBV4-1 and J is TRBJ2-7; 8 bases agree with TRBD1. The CDR3 is 16 residues long. Trimming cost V 3 bases and J 2 bases; bases outside gene matches: 9. Germline CDR1 reads MGHRA; CDR2 reads YSYEKL. The CDR3 is CASSQGPGQVTYEQYF. The CDR3 DNA follows: TGCGCCAGCAGCCAGGGACCGGGACAGGTGACCTACGAGCAGTACTTC.

The rearrangement links TRBV19 to TRBJ2-2; D gene unclear. The CDR3 totals 13 residues. The V and J ends lost 3 bases and 9 bases respectively, with 11 bases between them. CDR1 and CDR2 (germline): LNHDA, SQIVND (reference sequence). The CDR3 is CASSISLVRELFF. CDR3 sequence (DNA): TGTGCCAGTAGTATCTCTTTAGTCAGGGAGCTGTTTTTT.

This chain uses TRBV7-2 with TRBJ2-5; D gene uncertain. CDR3 length: 13 residues. CDR1 SGHTA and CDR2 FQGNSA come from the germline V gene. V lost 5 bases and J 7 bases, leaving 14 bases between the germline ends. CDR3 sequence reads: CASSPSNPGTQYF. The CDR3 DNA follows: TGTGCCAGCAGCCCGAGCAACCCCGGGACCCAGTACTTC.

The rearrangement uses TRBV4-3 and TRBJ1-1; TRBD1 matches 10 bases. J lost 6 bases, V lost 5 bases, and 3 bases had no gene match. The CDR3 covers 13 residues. In germline, CDR1 is LGHNA, CDR2 YSLEER. CDR3 coding DNA: TGCGCCAGCAGCTTTGGACAGGGGGCTGAAGCTTTCTTT. Its protein is CASSFGQGAEAFF.

This clone showed up just once. This sequence joins TRBV11-2 and TRBJ2-2, with 8 positions matching TRBD1. Germline trimming cut 6 bases from V and 13 bases from J; bases unmatched to any gene: 10. The CDR3 sequence is 13 residues long. CDR1 SGHAT and CDR2 FQNNGV come from the germline V gene. CDR3: CASSFLDRAVLFF. The CDR3 nucleotides read TGTGCCAGCAGTTTCCTGGACAGGGCGGTGCTGTTTTTT.

This clone has only a few counts. V gene TRBV6-1 combines with J gene TRBJ2-7; TRBD1 agrees at 9 bases. Germline values: CDR1 MNHNS, CDR2 SASEGT. This CDR3 contains 12 residues. The V and J ends lost 8 bases and 2 bases, in that order; junction bases with no gene match: 1. CDR3 sequence reads: CASGTGTYEQYF. CDR3 sequence (DNA): TGTGCCAGCGGGACAGGGACCTACGAGCAGTACTTC.

This chain links TRBV7-2 with TRBJ2-5, with 9 bases aligning to TRBD1. This CDR3 is built from 13 residues. CDR1 and CDR2 (germline): SGHTA, FQGNSA. Germline trimming cut 7 bases from V and 5 bases from J; bases unmatched to any gene: 5. CDR3 in amino acids: CASTRDRAETQYF. The CDR3 region has the DNA TGTGCCAGCACCCGGGACAGGGCGGAGACCCAGTACTTC.

The rearrangement uses TRBV19 and TRBJ1-1, with 12 bases that match TRBD1. Germline CDR1 is LNHDA and CDR2 is SQIVND (reference sequence). This CDR3 has 13 residues. Trimming took 9 bases from V and 5 from J; bases not matched to a gene: 4. The CDR3 DNA reads TGTGCCAGCAGGGGACAGGGGGCGACTGAAGCTTTCTTT. Translation gives CASRGQGATEAFF.

The V gene is TRBV11-2, the J gene TRBJ1-4, with D maybe TRBD1 (6 bases). Trimming stripped 5 bases from V and 3 bases from J, with 16 bases between. The CDR3 sequence is 16 residues long. Germline lookup yields CDR1 SGHAT and CDR2 FQNNGV. The CDR3 DNA sequence: TGTGCCAGCAGCCCCGGACAGAGCATATCTAATGAAAAACTGTTTTTT. This codes for CASSPGQSISNEKLFF.

This CDR3 is CASTGQGAGNTEAFF. DNA of the CDR3: TGTGCCAGCACAGGACAGGGGGCTGGGAACACTGAAGCTTTCTTT. J is TRBJ1-1 and V is TRBV7-9; TRBD1 aligns across 11 bases. The CDR3 consists of 15 residues. With V trimmed by 7 bases and J by 1 base, 5 bases remained unmatched. Germline V gene data show CDR1 as SEHNR and CDR2 as FQNEAQ (reference sequence).

The chain is built from TRBV11-3 and TRBJ1-1; no firm D call. Deletions cut 5 bases from V and 4 bases from J, with 11 bases between. CDR3 length equals 13 residues. Germline V gene data show CDR1 as SGHNT and CDR2 as YENEEA. The CDR3 protein is CASSPDEGTEAFF. In DNA form, the CDR3 reads TGTGCCAGCAGCCCCGACGAGGGCACTGAAGCTTTCTTT.

The chain recombines TRBV4-3 with TRBJ1-2; a possible D gene is TRBD1 (6 bases). Trimming took 1 base from V and 6 from J, leaving 15 bases between them. CDR3 length equals 15 residues. CDR1 and CDR2 from the germline V gene are LGHNA and YSLEER. The CDR3 DNA reads as TGCGCCAGCAGCCAAGTGGCAGGGGAGTCTAATGGCTACACCTTC. Its protein product is CASSQVAGESNGYTF.

J is TRBJ1-1 and V is TRBV19; D unclear. The ends were cut back, 5 bases at V and 0 bases at J, with 10 bases in the middle. The CDR3 covers 14 residues. Germline V gene sequence: CDR1 LNHDA, CDR2 SQIVND (reference sequence). The CDR3 region has the DNA TGTGCCAGTAGTTCCTCGGGAGTGAACACTGAAGCTTTCTTT. Encoded protein: CASSSSGVNTEAFF.

The chain recombines TRBV5-4 with TRBJ1-5; D gene ambiguous. Trimming removed 4 bases at V and 5 bases at J, with 13 bases between. Germline CDR1 is SGHNT and CDR2 is YYREEE (reference sequence). This CDR3 is 14 amino acids long. CDR3: CASSEEGLDQPQHF. CDR3 DNA sequence: TGTGCCAGCAGCGAGGAGGGTTTAGATCAGCCCCAGCATTTT.

The chain couples TRBV6-1 to TRBJ2-5; D remains unclear. The end of the DNA fits TRBJ2-7 better, so the J call may be wrong. Germline CDR1 reads MNHNS; CDR2 reads SASEGT. The CDR3 is made up of 15 amino acids. As DNA, the CDR3 is TGTGCCAGCAGTGAGGTTGGGTCTACAGTCGACGAGCAGTACTTC. Protein product: CASSEVGSTVDEQYF.

This chain uses TRBV18 with TRBJ1-2; D is perhaps TRBD1 (6 bases). Between the trimmed V and J ends, which lost 6 bases and 8 bases, there was a span of 16 bases. Germline assignment: CDR1 KGHSH and CDR2 LQKENI. This CDR3 comprises 13 residues. Here the CDR3 reads CASSGTPEAGYTF. CDR3 bases: TGTGCCAGCTCGGGGACACCCGAGGCCGGCTACACCTTC.

The chain uses TRBV28 and TRBJ2-5, with 8 positions matching TRBD2. Germline trimming cut 1 base from V and 2 bases from J; bases unmatched to any gene: 3. The CDR3 consists of 15 residues. Germline V gene sequence: CDR1 MDHEN, CDR2 SYDVKM. CDR3 sequence: CASSLSVAGQETQYF. The CDR3 DNA is TGTGCCAGCAGTTTATCTGTAGCGGGGCAAGAGACCCAGTACTTC.

This chain links TRBV7-3 with TRBJ1-1, with 7 bases lining up with TRBD1. The CDR3 is 13 residues long. Germline values: CDR1 SGHTA, CDR2 FQGTGA. V shed 5 bases and J 6 bases; nucleotides not matched to a gene: 6. CDR3 loop: CASSQDREAEAFF. Written as DNA, the CDR3 is TGTGCCAGCAGCCAAGACAGGGAGGCTGAAGCTTTCTTT.

As to this clone: Mismatch with germline at one junction end may stem from a read error. The chain employs TRBV7-7 and TRBJ2-5; 8 bases line up with TRBD2. Germline V CDR1 and CDR2: SSHAT, FNYEAQ (reference sequence). The CDR3 covers 14 residues. The DNA for the CDR3 is TGTGCTAGCAGCGGCGGGGGGAGTTCAGAGACCCAGTACTTC. Translating it yields CASSGGGSSETQYF.

This chain connects TRBV2 to TRBJ1-4; D is possibly TRBD1 (5 bases). This CDR3 comprises 15 residues. Germline V gene sequence: CDR1 SNHLY, CDR2 FYNNEI. V was pared by 1 base and J by 5 bases, with 11 bases between. The CDR3 coding sequence is TGTGCCAGCAGTGAAGTGGCAGGGCGGAATGAAAAACTGTTTTTT. It encodes CASSEVAGRNEKLFF.

The V gene is TRBV14, the J gene TRBJ2-3; TRBD1 matches at 7 bases. J gave up 8 bases and V 5 bases, and 13 bases lay outside the gene matches. The CDR3 sequence is 15 residues long. Germline assignment: CDR1 SGHDN and CDR2 FVKESK. DNA of the CDR3: TGTGCCAGCAGCTCAGAGGCAGGGGGTAGAGGTACGCAGTATTTT. This translates into CASSSEAGGRGTQYF.

The CDR3 sequence: CASSEEGSGRNEQFF. In DNA, the CDR3 is TGTGCCAGCAGTGAGGAGGGTAGCGGGAGAAATGAGCAGTTCTTC. The chain employs TRBV2 and TRBJ2-1; 9 bases map to TRBD2. The CDR3 covers 15 residues. The V gene end was trimmed by 3 bases and the J gene end by 7 bases; junction bases not matched to a gene: 7. CDR1 and CDR2 (germline): SNHLY, FYNNEI.

This clone was seen more than once but under ten times. The chain is built from TRBV2 and TRBJ2-7, with D tentatively TRBD2 (6 bases). V was cut by 6 bases and J by 0 bases, with 15 bases left in between. The CDR3 has 15 residues. Germline lookup yields CDR1 SNHLY and CDR2 FYNNEI. This CDR3 is CASRLGRGNSYEQYF. The CDR3 nucleotides read TGTGCCAGCAGGCTAGGGCGGGGCAACTCCTACGAGCAGTACTTC.

This clone was observed a single time. The rearrangement links TRBV7-2 to TRBJ1-5; a weak D match, TRBD1 (5 bases). The germline V gene has CDR1 SGHTA and CDR2 FQGNSA. V dropped 4 bases and J dropped 7 bases, with 17 bases sitting between them. CDR3 length equals 15 residues. The CDR3 nucleotides are TGTGCCAGCAGCTCACATGCGGGGCCGGGACAGCCCCAGCATTTT. Its translation: CASSSHAGPGQPQHF.

This chain's CDR3 is CASSASGGAYTGELFF. DNA of the CDR3: TGTGCCAGCAGCGCGAGCGGGGGGGCCTACACCGGGGAGCTGTTTTTT. V usage is TRBV11-3 and J usage is TRBJ2-2, with 10 bases lining up with TRBD2. The V and J ends lost 5 bases and 3 bases, in that order; junction bases with no gene match: 6. Germline loops: CDR1 SGHNT, CDR2 YENEEA. CDR3 length: 16 residues.

This clone came up a few times. The chain has TRBV10-3 and TRBJ2-7; D might be TRBD2 (5 bases). V was pared by 2 bases and J by 1 base, with 12 bases between. This CDR3 is 15 amino acids long. Germline V CDR1 and CDR2: ENHRY, SYGVKD. Here the CDR3 reads CAISEGRGKSYEQYF. As DNA, the CDR3 is TGTGCCATCAGTGAGGGCAGAGGGAAATCCTACGAGCAGTACTTC.